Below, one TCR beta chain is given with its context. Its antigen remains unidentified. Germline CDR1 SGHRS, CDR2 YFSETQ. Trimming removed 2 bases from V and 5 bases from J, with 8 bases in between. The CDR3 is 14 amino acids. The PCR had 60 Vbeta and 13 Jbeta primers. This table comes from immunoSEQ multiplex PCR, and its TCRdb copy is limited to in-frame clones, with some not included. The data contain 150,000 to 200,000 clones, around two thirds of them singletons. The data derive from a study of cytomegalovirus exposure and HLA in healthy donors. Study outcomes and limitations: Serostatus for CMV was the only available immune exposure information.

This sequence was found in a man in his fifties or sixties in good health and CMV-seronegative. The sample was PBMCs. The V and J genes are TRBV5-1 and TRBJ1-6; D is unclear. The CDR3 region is CASSFYGDNSPLHF. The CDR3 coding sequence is TGCGCCAGCAGCTTTTACGGGGATAATTCACCCCTCCACTTT.